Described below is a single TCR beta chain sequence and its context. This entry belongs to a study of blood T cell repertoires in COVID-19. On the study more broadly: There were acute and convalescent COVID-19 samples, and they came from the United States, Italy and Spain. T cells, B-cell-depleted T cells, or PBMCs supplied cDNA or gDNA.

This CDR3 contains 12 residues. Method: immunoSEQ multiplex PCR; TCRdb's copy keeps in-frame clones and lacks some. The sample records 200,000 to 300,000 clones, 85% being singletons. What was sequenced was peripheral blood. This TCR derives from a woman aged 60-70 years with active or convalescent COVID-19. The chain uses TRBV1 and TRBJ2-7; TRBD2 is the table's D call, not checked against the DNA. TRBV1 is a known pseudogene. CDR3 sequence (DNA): TGCACCAGACTAGCGGTAGCCTACGAGCAGTACTTC. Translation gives CTRLAVAYEQYF.